This T cell receptor (beta chain) was documented in a study of shared clonotypes between healthy human individuals. On the study more broadly: The plates for each donor numbered three CD4 naive, three CD4 memory, two CD8 naive and one CD8 memory.

With 4 bases removed from V and 4 bases from J, the gap between germline ends came to 13 bases. The CDR3 sequence is 15 residues long. The germline V gene encodes CDR1 LNHDA and CDR2 SQIVND (reference sequence). The CD4+ fraction was divided into a CD45RA+ naive subset and a CD45RA-negative memory subset. The data were produced by immunoSEQ multiplex PCR, yet TCRdb's version contains in-frame clones alone and is incomplete. Here the sample spans about 2.4 million clones, around nine tenths being singletons. The sample consisted of naive CD4+ T cells sorted from blood. Subset meaning: CD45RA+ positively selected. The receptor's source is a man younger than 30 in good health. The chain recombines TRBV19 with TRBJ2-2, with a weak D call TRBD2 (5 bases). CDR3 in DNA: TGTGCCAGTAGTACCGACCTAGCTACCACCGGGGAGCTGTTTTTT. Its translation: CASSTDLATTGELFF. Full variable domain (remainder filled in from reference TRBV19 and TRBJ2-2): DGGITQSPKYLFRKEGQNVTLSCEQNLNHDAMYWYRQDPGQGLRLIYYSQIVNDFQKGDIAEGYSVSREKKESFPLTVTSAQKNPTAFYLCASSTDLATTGELFFGEGSRLTVL.